The 27 T cell receptor beta chains below come from one sample, sequenced in a study of breast tumors, draining lymph nodes, adjacent tissues. Breast cancer patients provided tissue from their axillary draining lymph nodes. One entry per CDR3 protein, called by TCRdb with MiXCR from the multiplex PCR reads. The repertoire holds roughly 80,000 distinct CDR3 sequences, around 20% seen once, with 2% to 2.5% in the top ten. Input material: axillary lymph node tissue. These receptors all stem from a female donor with breast cancer. Some clones in this sample may be carry-over from other donors' samples.

In its sample, this clonotype was seen once. A clone one base away is much larger, so this may be a read error. V gene TRBV6-7 combines with J gene TRBJ2-3; TRBD1 agrees at 9 bases. TRBV6-7 counts as an open reading frame of uncertain function. Trimming removed 2 bases from V and 6 bases from J; junction bases left unmatched: 12. This CDR3 has 17 amino acids. The CDR3 protein is CASSYPNRDREMDTQYF. CDR3 nucleotides: TGTGCCAGCAGTTACCCGAACCGGGACAGGGAAATGGATACGCAGTATTTT.

This clonotype was detected many times. The rearrangement uses TRBV7-2 and TRBJ2-7; D is uncertain. Trimming took off 4 bases at V and 2 bases at J, with 12 bases between the two ends. This CDR3 region has 14 residues. Per germline, CDR1 SGHTA and CDR2 FQGNSA. This CDR3 reads CASSYRFDAYEQYF. The CDR3 DNA reads TGTGCCAGCAGCTACCGTTTCGATGCCTACGAGCAGTACTTC.

Ten or more counts support this clonotype. CDR3 in amino acids: CASSPPTRTGSPLHF. The CDR3, as DNA: TGTGCCAGCAGTCCACCCACTAGGACTGGGTCTCCCCTCCACTTT. V is TRBV6-2 or TRBV6-3 and J is TRBJ1-6; no firm D call. Trimming pared 5 bases from V and 13 bases from J, leaving 21 bases between. CDR1 and CDR2 from the germline V gene are MNHEY and SVGEGT. CDR3 length: 15 amino acids.

This clonotype was found many times. This chain uses TRBV6-5 with TRBJ1-3; 10 bases agree with TRBD1. There are 16 residues in the CDR3. The germline V gene has CDR1 MNHEY and CDR2 SVGAGI. V trimming: 4 bases; J trimming: 2 bases; junction bases outside the gene matches: 5. The CDR3 DNA reads as TGTGCCAGCAGTTCCGACAGGGGGCGAGCTGGAAACACCATATATTTT. As protein: CASSSDRGRAGNTIYF.

This clonotype has a count of ten or more. The chain joins TRBV29-1 to TRBJ1-2, with 7 bases lining up with TRBD1. The length of the CDR3 is 13 residues. The germline CDR1 and CDR2 sequences are SQVTM and ANQGSEA. The ends lost 4 bases at V and 4 bases at J; junction bases unmatched: 6. Written as DNA, the CDR3 is TGCAGCGTTGGGTCGACAGGGCCCTATGGCTACACCTTC. Protein sequence: CSVGSTGPYGYTF.

The rearrangement uses TRBV28 and TRBJ1-6; D gene ambiguous. This CDR3 region has 14 residues. V lost 1 base to trimming and J lost 6 bases, with 7 bases between them. CDR1 MDHEN and CDR2 SYDVKM come from the germline V gene. CDR3 sequence (DNA): TGTGCCAGCAGTTTATCTCAAATTAATTCACCCCTCCACTTT. Its protein product is CASSLSQINSPLHF.

This clonotype came up many times. The J gene is TRBJ1-2, the V gene TRBV28; D gene uncertain. The CDR3 runs to 13 residues. V was cut by 7 bases and J by 4 bases, with 13 bases left in between. Germline CDR1 reads MDHEN; CDR2 reads SYDVKM. The CDR3 sequence: CASNERNAYGYTF. The CDR3 nucleotides are TGTGCCAGCAACGAGCGAAATGCCTATGGCTACACCTTC.

This clonotype has ten or more counts. This chain uses TRBV19 with TRBJ2-7; D is possibly TRBD1 (5 bases). The CDR3 extends over 14 amino acids. CDR1 is LNHDA, CDR2 SQIVND, per germline (reference sequence). V lost 6 bases and J 3 bases, leaving 15 bases between the germline ends. CDR3 amino acids: CASSNDSYYYEQYF. CDR3 bases: TGTGCCAGTAGCAATGACAGTTACTACTACGAGCAGTACTTC.

This chain connects TRBV18 to TRBJ2-5; TRBD2 matches 8 bases. The V segment lost 4 bases and the J segment 4 bases; nucleotides outside the gene matches: 5. The CDR3 is made up of 14 amino acids. Germline V gives CDR1 KGHSH, CDR2 LQKENI. CDR3 amino acids: CASSQGTSRETQYF. CDR3 DNA sequence: TGTGCCAGCTCACAAGGGACTAGTCGAGAGACCCAGTACTTC.

This clonotype was counted many times. This rearrangement joins TRBV5-1 to TRBJ2-7; TRBD2 agrees at 12 bases. Germline CDR1 reads SGHRS; CDR2 reads YFSETQ. This CDR3 region has 14 residues. With V trimmed by 4 bases and J by 4 bases, 3 bases remained unmatched. CDR3 region: CASSMGLAGYEQYF. CDR3 nucleotide sequence: TGCGCCAGCAGCATGGGACTAGCGGGTTACGAGCAGTACTTC.

Many counts were recorded for this clonotype. The genes are TRBV5-1 and TRBJ2-7; TRBD2 matches 9 bases. The CDR3 runs to 14 residues. V lost 2 bases to trimming and J lost 2 bases; unmatched junction nucleotides: 2. Looked up from germline, CDR1 is SGHRS and CDR2 is YFSETQ. This CDR3 reads CASSFQRGAYEQYF. CDR3 sequence (DNA): TGCGCCAGCAGCTTCCAGCGGGGGGCCTACGAGCAGTACTTC.

There are a few counts of this clonotype. This chain connects TRBV6-2 or TRBV6-3 to TRBJ2-6; D is ambiguous. CDR1 and CDR2 (germline): MNHEY, SVGEGT. V gave up 4 bases and J gave up 3 bases, with 10 bases separating them. CDR3 length: 15 amino acids. This CDR3 is CASSLLGHGANVLTF. In nucleotides, the CDR3 is TGTGCCAGCAGTTTACTCGGGCATGGGGCCAACGTCCTGACTTTC.

This clonotype has a count of ten or more. This sequence joins TRBV5-8 and TRBJ2-1; 13 positions agree with TRBD2. In germline, CDR1 is SGHTS, CDR2 YDEGEE. With V trimmed by 4 bases and J by 5 bases, 9 bases remained unmatched. The CDR3 runs to 17 residues. CDR3 loop: CASSRPGTSGTHNEQFF. Here the CDR3 DNA reads TGTGCCAGCAGCCGACCGGGGACTAGCGGGACCCACAATGAGCAGTTCTTC.

This clonotype was found many times. The genes are TRBV5-1 and TRBJ1-4; D remains ambiguous. Germline values: CDR1 SGHRS, CDR2 YFSETQ. CDR3 length: 14 residues. Between the trimmed V and J ends, which lost 4 bases and 0 bases, there was a span of 7 bases. As DNA, the CDR3 is TGCGCCAGCAGCCTGACCTCAACTAATGAAAAACTGTTTTTT. Translated: CASSLTSTNEKLFF.

The table lists this clonotype with many counts. The genes are TRBV5-6 and TRBJ2-3; D not resolved. Trimming took off 5 bases at V and 1 base at J, with 8 bases between the two ends. Germline V CDR1 and CDR2: SGHDT, YYEEEE. The CDR3 extends over 13 amino acids. The CDR3: CASSRHGTDTQYF. The CDR3 nucleotides read TGTGCCAGCAGTCGGCACGGCACAGATACGCAGTATTTT.

This clonotype has a count of ten or more. The genes are TRBV10-3 and TRBJ2-1; weak D call: TRBD1 (6 bases). There are 12 residues in the CDR3. V lost 4 bases and J 7 bases, leaving 8 bases between the germline ends. Germline lookup yields CDR1 ENHRY and CDR2 SYGVKD. The CDR3 coding sequence is TGTGCCATCAGTGGTAGGGGGAATGAGCAGTTCTTC. Amino acids: CAISGRGNEQFF.

The V call is TRBV4-1, the J call TRBJ2-2; 10 bases line up with TRBD2. The CDR3 covers 17 residues. Germline V gene data show CDR1 as MGHRA and CDR2 as YSYEKL. The ends lost 4 bases at V and 5 bases at J; junction bases unmatched: 10. The CDR3 region has the DNA TGCGCCAGCAGCCTCGTTTCTAGCGGGAGTTATACCGGGGAGCTGTTTTTT. This gives the protein CASSLVSSGSYTGELFF.

This clonotype was recorded many times. The chain joins TRBV19 to TRBJ1-5; D is unclear. Germline V gives CDR1 LNHDA, CDR2 SQIVND (reference sequence). V was clipped by 4 bases and J by 7 bases, with 11 bases between them. This CDR3 contains 13 residues. The CDR3 nucleotides are TGTGCCAGTAGTACCTTACCGGGCCAGCCCCAGCATTTT. Translating gives CASSTLPGQPQHF.

This clonotype has more than one count but fewer than ten. The gene calls are TRBV20-1 and TRBJ2-3; TRBD2 matches at 9 bases. V was pared by 6 bases and J by 0 bases, with 4 bases of the junction left unmatched. The germline gives CDR1 DFQATT, CDR2 SNEGSKA (reference sequence). This CDR3 is 14 amino acids long. CDR3 DNA: TGCAGTGCCCCCACTAGCGGGAGCACAGATACGCAGTATTTT. Translation: CSAPTSGSTDTQYF.

This clonotype has ten or more counts. The rearrangement links TRBV6-6 to TRBJ2-1, with D perhaps TRBD1 (6 bases). Germline V gene data show CDR1 as MNHNY and CDR2 as SVGAGI (reference sequence). The CDR3 has 12 amino acids. V shed 8 bases and J shed 4 bases, with 9 bases lying between them. CDR3 in amino acids: CASSDRYNEQFF. CDR3 sequence (DNA): TGTGCCAGCTCCGACAGGTACAATGAGCAGTTCTTC.

This clonotype showed up many times. V and J are TRBV27 and TRBJ2-7, with D possibly TRBD2 on 6 matching bases. This CDR3 contains 15 residues. Germline-derived CDR1 and CDR2 are MNHEY and SMNVEV (reference sequence). The V end was cut by 2 bases, the J end by 5 bases, with 16 bases between. The CDR3 protein is CASSLMGLGGHEQYF. The CDR3 coding sequence is TGTGCCAGCAGTTTAATGGGACTCGGGGGTCACGAGCAGTACTTC.

This clonotype was seen just once. The chain recombines TRBV12-3 or TRBV12-4 with TRBJ1-1; no clear D. The length of the CDR3 is 13 residues. V gave up 5 bases and J gave up 3 bases, with 10 bases separating them. The CDR3 DNA reads as TGTGCCAGCAGTCTCGTGGGATACACTGAAGCTTTCTTT. Translation: CASSLVGYTEAFF.

The chain has TRBV5-1 and TRBJ2-6, with 7 bases aligning to TRBD2. The CDR3 loop spans 16 amino acids. Losses at the gene ends were 1 base for V and 4 bases for J; bases not matched to a gene: 5. Germline V CDR1 and CDR2: SGHRS, YFSETQ. The CDR3 region has the DNA TGCGCCAGCAGCTTGTTAGGGGAGGGAGGGGCCAACGTCCTGACTTTC. As protein: CASSLLGEGGANVLTF.

This clonotype was counted at least ten times. V usage is TRBV11-3 and J usage is TRBJ2-7; TRBD2 aligns across 7 bases. Germline V lookup: CDR1 SGHNT, CDR2 YENEEA. Unmatched junction bases numbered 4, after V lost 2 bases and J lost 3 bases. The CDR3 extends over 14 amino acids. The CDR3, as DNA: TGTGCCAGCAGCTTAAGGACTAGAGGCTACGAGCAGTACTTC. Translated, it gives CASSLRTRGYEQYF.

This clonotype was observed at least ten times. This sequence joins TRBV28 and TRBJ2-5, with D possibly being TRBD2 (5 bases). Germline V gene data show CDR1 as MDHEN and CDR2 as SYDVKM. The V end was cut by 5 bases, the J end by 5 bases, with 15 bases between. CDR3 length: 14 amino acids. The CDR3 spells CASSGSAQRETQYF. As DNA, the CDR3 is TGTGCCAGCAGTGGTAGCGCCCAGCGGGAGACCCAGTACTTC.

This chain connects TRBV30 to TRBJ1-2; tentative D call: TRBD1 (5 bases). V gave up 6 bases and J gave up 5 bases, with 22 bases separating them. The V gene's germline CDR1 is GTSNPN and CDR2 SVGIG (reference sequence). CDR3 length: 15 amino acids. The CDR3 DNA follows: TGTGCCTGCTCGTCATGGGGCGCCCCCGGGTATGGCTACACCTTC. Protein product: CACSSWGAPGYGYTF.

This clonotype was counted ten times or more. The J gene is TRBJ2-7, the V gene TRBV6-5; D ambiguous. The V and J ends lost 2 bases and 1 base respectively, with 12 bases between them. Germline assignment: CDR1 MNHEY and CDR2 SVGAGI. This CDR3 is 15 amino acids long. In nucleotides, the CDR3 is TGTGCCAGCAGTTACGCCGGCCGAACTTCCTACGAGCAGTACTTC. Its translation: CASSYAGRTSYEQYF.